The 27 T cell receptor beta chains listed next were all sequenced from one sample in a study of cytomegalovirus exposure and HLA in healthy donors. The PCR contained 60 Vbeta and 13 Jbeta primers. Clones were read by immunoSEQ multiplex PCR, and TCRdb kept only the in-frame ones, dropping some. Here the sample spans roughly 120,000 clones, approximately 81% being singletons. Sample: PBMCs. These receptors all come from a woman aged 18 to 35 in good health and CMV-seropositive.

The rearrangement joins TRBV6-5 to TRBJ2-5; 11 positions agree with TRBD2. Germline V gives CDR1 MNHEY, CDR2 SVGAGI. The V segment lost 5 bases and the J segment 7 bases; nucleotides outside the gene matches: 9. The CDR3 covers 15 residues. The CDR3 loop reads CASSISLAGGGTQYF. As DNA, the CDR3 is TGTGCCAGCAGTATCTCCCTAGCGGGAGGCGGGACCCAGTACTTC.

This chain joins TRBV11-3 and TRBJ2-3, with unresolved D. Deletions cut 1 base from V and 3 bases from J, with 14 bases between. This CDR3 has 16 residues. CDR1 and CDR2 from the germline V gene are SGHNT and YENEEA. The chain's CDR3 is CASSLGFEVETDTQYF. The CDR3 DNA is TGTGCCAGCAGCTTAGGCTTTGAGGTAGAAACAGATACGCAGTATTTT.

V usage is TRBV27 and J usage is TRBJ1-3; 10 nucleotides align to TRBD1. Germline CDR1 MNHEY, CDR2 SMNVEV (reference sequence). There are 16 residues in the CDR3. The V gene end was trimmed by 6 bases and the J gene end by 1 base; junction bases not matched to a gene: 6. As DNA, the CDR3 is TGTGCCAGCAGACGGACAGGGGGTATTTCTGGAAACACCATATATTTT. This encodes CASRRTGGISGNTIYF.

CDR3 sequence (DNA): TGTGCCAGCAGTGCCGGCTCGAGGACCGGGGAGCTGTTTTTT. Translating gives CASSAGSRTGELFF. V is TRBV5-5 and J is TRBJ2-2; D not resolved. CDR1 SGHKS and CDR2 YYEKEE come from the germline V gene (reference sequence). V lost 5 bases to trimming and J lost 5 bases, with 13 bases between them. The CDR3 runs 14 residues.

The J gene is TRBJ2-5, the V gene TRBV5-1, with a weak D call TRBD1 (5 bases). The CDR3 is 15 residues long. Trimming took off 5 bases at V and 5 bases at J, with 19 bases between the two ends. Germline CDR1 and CDR2: SGHRS and YFSETQ. CDR3 sequence reads: CASRTSTGVGETQYF. The CDR3 coding sequence is TGCGCCAGCAGGACCTCAACAGGAGTAGGCGAGACCCAGTACTTC.

The chain joins TRBV9 to TRBJ2-1, with TRBD2 matching 12 bases. The V gene's germline CDR1 is SGDLS and CDR2 YYNGEE. V was pared by 3 bases and J by 11 bases, with 12 bases of the junction left unmatched. CDR3 length: 16 residues. CDR3 in amino acids: CASSDRTSGEETQQFF. The CDR3 nucleotides read TGTGCCAGCAGCGACCGGACTAGCGGGGAAGAAACTCAGCAGTTCTTC.

This chain links TRBV5-1 with TRBJ2-3, with D possibly TRBD2 on 5 matching bases. The germline gives CDR1 SGHRS, CDR2 YFSETQ. V was pared by 0 bases and J by 5 bases, with 10 bases between. The length of the CDR3 is 14 residues. The CDR3 protein is CASSLGGLGDTQYF. CDR3 DNA sequence: TGCGCCAGCAGCTTGGGAGGACTTGGAGATACGCAGTATTTT. Together with reference TRBV5-1 and TRBJ2-3, the CDR3 gives the full variable domain: KAGVTQTPRYLIKTRGQQVTLSCSPISGHRSVSWYQQTPGQGLQFLFEYFSETQRNKGNFPGRFSGRQFSNSRSEMNVSTLELGDSALYLCASSLGGLGDTQYFGPGTRLTVL.

This clone was seen a handful of times. V is TRBV5-4 and J is TRBJ1-1; a possible D gene is TRBD1 (5 bases). V was shortened by 0 bases and J by 4 bases, with 10 bases between the two germline ends. The CDR3 covers 14 residues. Looked up from germline, CDR1 is SGHNT and CDR2 is YYREEE (reference sequence). The CDR3 DNA reads TGTGCCAGCAGCTTGGTAGGGGCTACCACTGAAGCTTTCTTT. Encoded protein: CASSLVGATTEAFF.

The chain combines TRBV9 with TRBJ1-1; 9 bases line up with TRBD1. This CDR3 comprises 15 residues. Looked up from germline, CDR1 is SGDLS and CDR2 is YYNGEE. J was trimmed by 6 bases and V by 4 bases; bases with no gene match: 10. CDR3 sequence: CASSSFGGTGSEAFF. The CDR3 nucleotides read TGTGCCAGCAGCTCCTTCGGGGGGACAGGGTCTGAAGCTTTCTTT.

The V call is TRBV4-1, the J call TRBJ2-3; D possibly corresponds to TRBD2 (5 bases). The CDR3 covers 18 residues. Deletions cut 0 bases from V and 1 base from J, with 17 bases between. CDR1 is MGHRA, CDR2 YSYEKL, per germline. This chain's CDR3 is CASSQEIIGKRGTDTQYF. In nucleotides, the CDR3 is TGCGCCAGCAGCCAAGAGATTATCGGGAAACGAGGCACAGATACGCAGTATTTT.

The chain joins TRBV4-2 to TRBJ2-1; tentatively, D is TRBD2 (6 bases). V lost 0 bases and J lost 3, with 12 bases in between. The CDR3 sequence is 16 residues long. Germline V gene sequence: CDR1 LGHNA, CDR2 YNFKEQ. CDR3 sequence: CASSQDLGGFYNEQFF. CDR3 in DNA: TGTGCCAGCAGCCAAGATCTTGGGGGGTTCTACAATGAGCAGTTCTTC.

This rearrangement joins TRBV6-1 to TRBJ1-3; 7 bases align to TRBD1. Per germline, CDR1 MNHNS and CDR2 SASEGT. V lost 4 bases, J lost 2 bases, and 5 bases stayed unmatched. The CDR3 is 15 amino acids. The CDR3 region is CASSATGKAGNTIYF. As DNA, the CDR3 is TGTGCCAGCAGTGCGACAGGGAAGGCTGGAAACACCATATATTTT.

The chain is built from TRBV9 and TRBJ2-3, with 10 bases fitting TRBD2. Germline values: CDR1 SGDLS, CDR2 YYNGEE. Losses at the gene ends were 2 bases for V and 5 bases for J; bases not matched to a gene: 5. The CDR3 loop spans 15 amino acids. The CDR3 DNA reads as TGTGCCAGCAGCGTCAATGGACTAGCGGTAGATACGCAGTATTTT. It is translated as CASSVNGLAVDTQYF.

The V call is TRBV19, the J call TRBJ2-2, with 7 positions matching TRBD1. The V segment lost 3 bases and the J segment 5 bases; nucleotides outside the gene matches: 6. CDR1 and CDR2 (germline): LNHDA, SQIVND (reference sequence). The CDR3 is made up of 15 amino acids. Here the CDR3 DNA reads TGTGCCAGTAGTATTTGGGACAGTGGTACCGGGGAGCTGTTTTTT. Its translation: CASSIWDSGTGELFF.

On this clone itself: The germline gene is not matched at one end of the junction; a read error may be the cause. This chain connects TRBV5-5 to TRBJ2-2, with 8 bases that match TRBD2. CDR1 and CDR2 from the germline V gene are SGHKS and YYEKEE (reference sequence). The CDR3 totals 18 residues. CDR3 in amino acids: CAISLSPPAGDLTGELFF. The CDR3 bases are TGTGCCATCAGCTTATCACCACCAGCGGGAGATTTAACCGGGGAGCTGTTTTTT.

The DNA for the CDR3 is TGTGCCAGCAGCCAAGATGTCGGGGGACAGCATTCTAACTATGGCTACACCTTC. Translation: CASSQDVGGQHSNYGYTF. The chain is built from TRBV4-2 and TRBJ1-2; TRBD1 matches at 7 bases. The CDR3 runs to 18 residues. V dropped 0 bases and J dropped 0; count of bases not matched to a gene: 10. Germline CDR1 is LGHNA and CDR2 is YNFKEQ.

The gene calls are TRBV9 and TRBJ1-4; D gene unclear. Trimming stripped 3 bases from V and 6 bases from J, with 6 bases between. The CDR3 is made up of 12 amino acids. Germline V CDR1 and CDR2: SGDLS, YYNGEE. The CDR3 nucleotides are TGTGCCAGCAGCGCCCAGGATGAAAAACTGTTTTTT. Protein sequence: CASSAQDEKLFF.

This sequence joins TRBV5-6 and TRBJ1-2; 7 bases fit TRBD1. The CDR3 runs to 16 residues. J lost 2 bases, V lost 6 bases, and 13 bases had no gene match. Germline V gene data show CDR1 as SGHDT and CDR2 as YYEEEE. The CDR3 DNA reads TGTGCCAGCACTTCCGGGGGAGCAGGGGGGAACTATGGCTACACCTTC. Translation: CASTSGGAGGNYGYTF.

With respect to this clone: At one end the junction does not follow the germline gene, possibly because of a read error. Distinct nucleotide sequences in the sample also encode this CDR3. The J gene is TRBJ2-2, the V gene TRBV7-7, with D unclear. In germline, CDR1 is SSHAT, CDR2 FNYEAQ (reference sequence). The CDR3 is 15 residues long. In DNA, the CDR3 is TGTGCTAGCAGCTCCCGTCAAGAGAGGACCGGGGAGCTGTTTTTT. Translated: CASSSRQERTGELFF.

This rearrangement joins TRBV6-5 to TRBJ2-7, with TRBD2 as a possible D gene (6 bases). V lost 5 bases and J lost 7, with 12 bases in between. The CDR3 covers 12 residues. Germline V CDR1 and CDR2: MNHEY, SVGAGI. CDR3 DNA: TGTGCCAGCAGTAACCTAGCGCGGGAGCAGTACTTC. This codes for CASSNLAREQYF.

This clone was found a few times. The chain employs TRBV7-9 and TRBJ1-1; D remains ambiguous. The CDR3 spans 13 residues. Germline V gives CDR1 SEHNR, CDR2 FQNEAQ (reference sequence). Trimming removed 2 bases from V and 2 bases from J, with 6 bases in between. Here the CDR3 reads CASSLNKNTEAFF. CDR3 DNA sequence: TGTGCCAGCAGCTTAAATAAAAACACTGAAGCTTTCTTT.

The V gene is TRBV11-2, the J gene TRBJ2-7; 7 bases map to TRBD2. The V gene end was trimmed by 3 bases and the J gene end by 12 bases; junction bases not matched to a gene: 14. CDR3 length equals 14 residues. Germline-derived CDR1 and CDR2 are SGHAT and FQNNGV. CDR3 region: CASSFERVAGRWYF. The CDR3 region has the DNA TGTGCCAGCAGCTTCGAGAGGGTAGCGGGTCGCTGGTACTTC. The full variable domain, completed using reference TRBV11-2 and TRBJ2-7, is EAGVAQSPRYKIIEKRQSVAFWCNPISGHATLYWYQQILGQGPKLLIQFQNNGVVDDSQLPKDRFSAERLKGVDSTLKIQPAKLEDSAVYLCASSFERVAGRWYFGPGTRLTVT.

The chain employs TRBV18 and TRBJ2-7, with 9 bases aligning to TRBD1. J was trimmed by 6 bases and V by 4 bases; bases with no gene match: 7. CDR1 KGHSH and CDR2 LQKENI come from the germline V gene. This CDR3 comprises 14 residues. This CDR3 reads CASSLPGQGFEQYF. CDR3 DNA sequence: TGTGCCAGCTCACTCCCGGGACAGGGTTTCGAGCAGTACTTC. Looking up the rest from reference TRBV18 and TRBJ2-7 gives the full variable domain: NAGVMQNPRHLVRRRGQEARLRCSPMKGHSHVYWYRQLPEEGLKFMVYLQKENIIDESGMPKERFSAEFPKEGPSILRIQQVVRGDSAAYFCASSLPGQGFEQYFGPGTRLTVT.

The chain recombines TRBV28 with TRBJ2-5, with TRBD1 matching over 11 bases. The end of the DNA is better explained by TRBJ2-7, so the J call may be wrong. There are 18 residues in the CDR3. Germline V gene data show CDR1 as MDHEN and CDR2 as SYDVKM. The DNA for the CDR3 is TGTGCCAGCAGCTTCGATGGATACGGGGACAGGGGGTCCTACGAGCAGTACTTC. Encoded protein: CASSFDGYGDRGSYEQYF.

V is TRBV5-4 and J is TRBJ2-7; 10 nucleotides agree with TRBD2. CDR3 length equals 15 residues. V shed 3 bases, J shed 9 bases, and the junction held 12 bases outside the gene matches. Per the germline V gene, CDR1 is SGHNT and CDR2 is YYREEE (reference sequence). The CDR3 protein is CASSSSRLAGDVQYF. Written as DNA, the CDR3 is TGTGCCAGCAGCTCCTCTAGGCTAGCGGGAGATGTGCAGTACTTC.

The chain joins TRBV7-9 to TRBJ1-2; D gene unclear. This CDR3 is 15 amino acids long. Trimming left V 5 bases short and J 1 base short, with 14 bases between. Germline V gives CDR1 SEHNR, CDR2 FQNEAQ (reference sequence). The DNA of the CDR3 is TGTGCCAGCAGCCTGGGAGCTAATTTTAACTATGGCTACACCTTC. Protein product: CASSLGANFNYGYTF.

This clone was observed a single time. The chain is built from TRBV6-5 and TRBJ2-7; 11 positions match TRBD2. The CDR3 is 14 residues long. Germline V gene data show CDR1 as MNHEY and CDR2 as SVGAGI. J gave up 2 bases and V 4 bases, and 1 base lay outside the gene matches. The CDR3 spells CASSSTSGTYEQYF. The CDR3 DNA reads TGTGCCAGCAGTTCGACTAGCGGGACCTACGAGCAGTACTTC.